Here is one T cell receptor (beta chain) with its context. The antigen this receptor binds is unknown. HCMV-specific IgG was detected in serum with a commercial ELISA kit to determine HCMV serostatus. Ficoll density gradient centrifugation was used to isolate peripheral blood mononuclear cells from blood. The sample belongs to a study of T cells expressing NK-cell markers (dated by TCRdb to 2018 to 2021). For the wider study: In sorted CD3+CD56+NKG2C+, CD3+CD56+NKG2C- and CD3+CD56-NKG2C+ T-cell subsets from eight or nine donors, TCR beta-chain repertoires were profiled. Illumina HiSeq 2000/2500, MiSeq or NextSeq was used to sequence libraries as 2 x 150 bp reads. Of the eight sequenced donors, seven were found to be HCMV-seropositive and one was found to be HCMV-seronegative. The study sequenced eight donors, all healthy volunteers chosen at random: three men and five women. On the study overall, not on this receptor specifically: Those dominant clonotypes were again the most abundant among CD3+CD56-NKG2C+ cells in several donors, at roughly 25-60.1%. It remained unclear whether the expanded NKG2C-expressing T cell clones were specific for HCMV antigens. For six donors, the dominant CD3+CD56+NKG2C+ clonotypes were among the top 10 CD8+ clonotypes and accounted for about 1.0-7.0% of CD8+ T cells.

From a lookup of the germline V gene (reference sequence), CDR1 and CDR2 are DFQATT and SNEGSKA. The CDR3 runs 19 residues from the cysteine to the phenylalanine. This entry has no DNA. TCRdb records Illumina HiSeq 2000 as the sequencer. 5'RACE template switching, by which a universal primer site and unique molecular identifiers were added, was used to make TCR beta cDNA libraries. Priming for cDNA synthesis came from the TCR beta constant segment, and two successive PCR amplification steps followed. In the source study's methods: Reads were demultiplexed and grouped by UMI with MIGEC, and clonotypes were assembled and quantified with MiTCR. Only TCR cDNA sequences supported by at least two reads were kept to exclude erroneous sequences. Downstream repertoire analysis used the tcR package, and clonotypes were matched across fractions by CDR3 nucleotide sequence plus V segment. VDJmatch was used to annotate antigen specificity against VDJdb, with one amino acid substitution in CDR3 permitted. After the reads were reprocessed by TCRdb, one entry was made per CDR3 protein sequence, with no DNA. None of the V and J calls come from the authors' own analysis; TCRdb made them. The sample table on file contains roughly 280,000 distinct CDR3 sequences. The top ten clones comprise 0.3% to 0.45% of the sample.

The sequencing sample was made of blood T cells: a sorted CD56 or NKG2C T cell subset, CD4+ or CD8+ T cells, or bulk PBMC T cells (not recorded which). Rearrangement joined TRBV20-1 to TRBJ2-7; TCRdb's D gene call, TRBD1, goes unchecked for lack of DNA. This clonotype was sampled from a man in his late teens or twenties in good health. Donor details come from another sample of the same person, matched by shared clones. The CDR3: CSAQRGRGVGTRSSYEQYF.